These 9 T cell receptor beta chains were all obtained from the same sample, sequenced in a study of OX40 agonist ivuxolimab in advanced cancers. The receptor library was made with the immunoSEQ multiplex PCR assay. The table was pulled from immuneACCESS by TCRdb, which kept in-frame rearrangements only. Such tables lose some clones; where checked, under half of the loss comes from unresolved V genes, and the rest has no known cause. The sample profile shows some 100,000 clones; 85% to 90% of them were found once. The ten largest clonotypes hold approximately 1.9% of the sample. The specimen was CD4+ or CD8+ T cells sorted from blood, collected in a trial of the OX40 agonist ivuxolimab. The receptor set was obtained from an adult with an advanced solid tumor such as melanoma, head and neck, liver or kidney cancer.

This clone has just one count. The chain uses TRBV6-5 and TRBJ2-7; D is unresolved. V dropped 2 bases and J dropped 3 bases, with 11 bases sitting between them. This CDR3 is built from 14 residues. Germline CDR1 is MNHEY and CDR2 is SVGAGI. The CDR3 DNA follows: TGTGCCAGCAGTTACGAGCCGGGCCACTACGAGCAGTACTTC. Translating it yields CASSYEPGHYEQYF.

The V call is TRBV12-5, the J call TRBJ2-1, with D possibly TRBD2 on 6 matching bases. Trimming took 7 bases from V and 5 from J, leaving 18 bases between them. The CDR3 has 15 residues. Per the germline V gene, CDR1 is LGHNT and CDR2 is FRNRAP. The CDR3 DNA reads TGTGCTAGTGCCGGGGAGCGGGTGCCCCACAATGAGCAGTTCTTC. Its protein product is CASAGERVPHNEQFF.

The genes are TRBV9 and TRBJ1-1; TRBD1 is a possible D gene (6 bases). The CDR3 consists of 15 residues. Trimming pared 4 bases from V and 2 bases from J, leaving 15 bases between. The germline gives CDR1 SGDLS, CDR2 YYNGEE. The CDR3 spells CASSRRDKVNTEAFF. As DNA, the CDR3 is TGTGCCAGCAGCAGACGGGACAAAGTAAACACTGAAGCTTTCTTT.

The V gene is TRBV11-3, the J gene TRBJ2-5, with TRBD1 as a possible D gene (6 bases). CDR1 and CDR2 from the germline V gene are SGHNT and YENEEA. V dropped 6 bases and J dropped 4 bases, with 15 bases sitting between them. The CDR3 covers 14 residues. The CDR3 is CASSRLTGRETQYF. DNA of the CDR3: TGTGCCAGCAGTAGATTAACAGGGCGAGAGACCCAGTACTTC.

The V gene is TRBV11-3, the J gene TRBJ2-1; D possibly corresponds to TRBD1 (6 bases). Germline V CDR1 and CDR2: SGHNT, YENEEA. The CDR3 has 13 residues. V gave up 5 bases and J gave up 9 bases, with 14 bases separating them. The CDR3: CASSPPQGFEQFF. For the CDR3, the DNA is TGTGCCAGCAGCCCCCCACAGGGATTTGAGCAGTTCTTC.

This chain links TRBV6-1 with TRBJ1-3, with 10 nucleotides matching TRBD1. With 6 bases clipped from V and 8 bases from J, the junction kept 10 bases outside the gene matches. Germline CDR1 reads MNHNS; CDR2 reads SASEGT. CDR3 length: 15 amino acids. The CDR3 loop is CASRGTGAAGDTIYF. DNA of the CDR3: TGTGCCAGCAGGGGGACAGGGGCCGCCGGGGACACCATATATTTT.

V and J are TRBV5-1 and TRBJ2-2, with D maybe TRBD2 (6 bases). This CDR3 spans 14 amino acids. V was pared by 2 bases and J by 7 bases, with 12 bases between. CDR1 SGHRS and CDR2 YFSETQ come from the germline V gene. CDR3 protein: CASSFTGEDGELFF. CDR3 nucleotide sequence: TGCGCCAGCAGCTTCACGGGAGAAGACGGGGAGCTGTTTTTT.

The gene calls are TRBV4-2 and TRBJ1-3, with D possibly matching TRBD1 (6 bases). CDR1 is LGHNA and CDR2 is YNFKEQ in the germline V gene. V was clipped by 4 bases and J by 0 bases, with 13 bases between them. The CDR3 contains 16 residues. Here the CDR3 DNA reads TGTGCCAGCAGCCTAACCGACAGGAGCTCTGGAAACACCATATATTTT. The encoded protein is CASSLTDRSSGNTIYF.

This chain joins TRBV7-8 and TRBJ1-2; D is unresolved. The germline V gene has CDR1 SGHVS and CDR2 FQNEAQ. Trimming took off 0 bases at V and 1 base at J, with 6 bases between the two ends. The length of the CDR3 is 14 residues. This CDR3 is CASSLAEINYGYTF. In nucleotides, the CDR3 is TGTGCCAGCAGCTTAGCCGAGATTAACTATGGCTACACCTTC.